What follows are 11 T cell receptor beta chains derived from one specimen sequenced in a study of T cell responses to AZD1222 COVID-19 vaccine. The assay was immunoSEQ multiplex PCR, and TCRdb's table has in-frame clones only and misses some. This table holds some 110,000 clones, roughly 91% found once. The sequencing here drew on peripheral blood, taken 28 days after the second AZD1222 dose. These receptors all come from an adult who received the AZD1222 COVID-19 vaccine.

This sequence joins TRBV27 and TRBJ2-1; D possibly corresponds to TRBD2 (5 bases). Germline CDR1 is MNHEY and CDR2 is SMNVEV (reference sequence). The CDR3 sequence is 15 residues long. V dropped 2 bases and J dropped 3 bases, with 11 bases sitting between them. CDR3 residues: CASSLSLAVYNEQFF. The CDR3 DNA follows: TGTGCCAGCAGTTTAAGCCTAGCTGTCTACAATGAGCAGTTCTTC.

The rearrangement uses TRBV10-2 and TRBJ2-7; 13 bases map to TRBD2. Trimming cost V 6 bases and J 6 bases; bases outside gene matches: 2. In germline, CDR1 is WSHSY, CDR2 SAAADI. CDR3 length: 13 amino acids. This CDR3 is CASRRTSGGEQYF. The CDR3 DNA follows: TGCGCCAGCAGAAGGACTAGCGGGGGCGAGCAGTACTTC.

This chain joins TRBV28 and TRBJ2-5; TRBD1 matches at 7 bases. In germline, CDR1 is MDHEN, CDR2 SYDVKM. The CDR3 has 16 amino acids. The J segment lost 4 bases and the V segment lost 5 bases, leaving 13 bases of the junction unmatched. In DNA form, the CDR3 reads TGTGCCAGCAGTCAGTGGGACAGCAACCTCCCAGAGACCCAGTACTTC. Translation: CASSQWDSNLPETQYF.

The chain carries TRBV27 and TRBJ1-2, with D unclear. Germline CDR1 reads MNHEY; CDR2 reads SMNVEV (reference sequence). The CDR3 spans 13 residues. V lost 2 bases and J lost 8, with 12 bases in between. CDR3 sequence (DNA): TGTGCCAGCAGTTTAAGTCCTGTCTTGGGCTACACCTTC. Translated, it gives CASSLSPVLGYTF.

This CDR3 reads CAWARWGGNEQFF. The DNA of the CDR3 is TGTGCCTGGGCGAGGTGGGGGGGCAATGAGCAGTTCTTC. The gene calls are TRBV30 and TRBJ2-1; 7 bases agree with TRBD2. The CDR3 sequence is 13 residues long. CDR1 and CDR2 (germline): GTSNPN, SVGIG (reference sequence). V lost 5 bases, J lost 6 bases, and 7 bases stayed unmatched.

The chain combines TRBV4-1 with TRBJ1-1, with TRBD1 matching over 9 bases. The CDR3 runs 14 residues. CDR1 and CDR2 (germline): MGHRA, YSYEKL. The ends lost 0 bases at V and 7 bases at J; junction bases unmatched: 3. The CDR3 here is CASSQDGTGIEAFF. In nucleotides, the CDR3 is TGCGCCAGCAGCCAAGATGGGACAGGGATTGAAGCTTTCTTT.

The chain recombines TRBV18 with TRBJ1-2; 12 bases fit TRBD1. CDR3 size: 16 residues. Trimming at V came to 3 bases and at J to 7 bases, leaving 9 bases not matched to a gene. CDR1 and CDR2 from the germline V gene are KGHSH and LQKENI. CDR3 sequence: CASSPGQGAGDFGYTF. CDR3 sequence (DNA): TGTGCCAGCTCACCGGGACAGGGGGCAGGTGACTTTGGCTACACCTTC.

The chain carries TRBV19 and TRBJ1-5; weak D call: TRBD1 (6 bases). The germline V gene has CDR1 LNHDA and CDR2 SQIVND (reference sequence). V was cut by 5 bases and J by 0 bases, with 17 bases left in between. The CDR3 is 17 residues long. The CDR3 DNA reads TGTGCCAGTAGTCGAAGGGGGAGCAGGTATAGCAATCAGCCCCAGCATTTT. Its translation: CASSRRGSRYSNQPQHF.

The chain is built from TRBV5-1 and TRBJ1-4; perhaps TRBD1 as D (5 bases). Trimming stripped 5 bases from V and 0 bases from J, with 14 bases between. The CDR3 has 16 amino acids. Germline V gene data show CDR1 as SGHRS and CDR2 as YFSETQ. The CDR3 DNA reads TGCGCCAGCAGTCTTACGGGAGGGGCAACTAATGAAAAACTGTTTTTT. Translated, it gives CASSLTGGATNEKLFF.

J is TRBJ1-1 and V is TRBV19; TRBD1 matches 8 bases. The CDR3 spans 14 residues. Germline V gene sequence: CDR1 LNHDA, CDR2 SQIVND (reference sequence). Trimming cost V 7 bases and J 0 bases; bases outside gene matches: 4. The CDR3 sequence is CASTGGLMNTEAFF. DNA for the CDR3: TGTGCCAGTACAGGGGGCTTAATGAACACTGAAGCTTTCTTT. Together with reference TRBV19 and TRBJ1-1, the CDR3 gives the full variable domain: DGGITQSPKYLFRKEGQNVTLSCEQNLNHDAMYWYRQDPGQGLRLIYYSQIVNDFQKGDIAEGYSVSREKKESFPLTVTSAQKNPTAFYLCASTGGLMNTEAFFGQGTRLTVV.

This clone was seen only once. The chain joins TRBV27 to TRBJ1-1, with 8 positions matching TRBD1. V gave up 5 bases and J gave up 5 bases; unmatched junction bases: 4. This CDR3 has 13 amino acids. CDR1 MNHEY and CDR2 SMNVEV come from the germline V gene (reference sequence). The CDR3 region has the DNA TGTGCCAGCAGTGGACAGGGTTATACTGAAGCTTTCTTT. Protein sequence: CASSGQGYTEAFF.